This T cell receptor (beta chain) was recorded in a study of cytomegalovirus exposure and HLA in healthy donors. J was trimmed by 7 bases and V by 3 bases; bases with no gene match: 12. CDR3 length: 17 residues. Germline values: CDR1 SNHLY, CDR2 FYNNEI. Findings of the study overall: Within a later analysis, the majority of CMV-associated TCR beta chains appeared HLA-restricted. The authors confirmed in vitro that a few CMV-associated chains were specific for CMV antigens. Several of the most significant clusters appeared linked to common viral pathogens, based on a later analysis.

PCR was performed using 60 Vbeta and 13 Jbeta primers. The method was immunoSEQ multiplex PCR; TCRdb's version includes in-frame clones alone and lacks a portion of them. Of around 170,000 clones listed, over 70% are singletons. This clone was recorded once. Its cognate antigen is unknown. Source material: PBMCs. The origin of this receptor is a woman aged 40 to 49 in good health and CMV-seropositive. The rearrangement uses TRBV2 and TRBJ2-1; the match to TRBD2 covers 10 bases. This chain's CDR3 is CASSDLPQRGGLNEQFF. The CDR3 DNA sequence: TGTGCCAGCAGTGATCTACCCCAGCGGGGGGGCCTGAATGAGCAGTTCTTC.